A selection of T cell receptor beta chains follows, all from one sample in a study of CD4 T cells in relation to SARS-CoV-2 and coronaviruses. Their specific antigens are unknown. Assay used: immunoSEQ multiplex PCR; TCRdb lists only in-frame clones, some missing. The sample comprises about 19,000 clones, 77% of which are singletons, and around 25% rests with the top ten. The sample was CD4+ T cells from PBMCs, cultured in vitro. The receptors here all came from a human donor in good health. Both conserved end residues are part of each CDR3. The order of the fields is clone size, V gene, D gene, J gene, CDR3 protein, CDR3 DNA. D genes are given only for firm matches. Clone size is stated in some rows and not others, as once, few, many or a class when expanded.

NA,TRBV18,TRBD1,TRBJ1-1,CASSAEAGGRTEAFF,TGTGCCAGCTCAGCTGAGGCAGGGGGCCGAACTGAAGCTTTCTTT
once,TRBV18,NA,TRBJ2-6,CASSGGLPTEANVLTF,TGTGCCAGCTCGGGAGGCCTTCCGACCGAGGCCAACGTCCTGACTTTC
NA,TRBV4-3,NA,TRBJ2-2,CASSPSHRGGGNTGELFF,TGCGCCAGCAGCCCGTCACACAGGGGAGGTGGGAACACCGGGGAGCTGTTTTTT
NA,TRBV11-2,NA,TRBJ1-2,CASSPIRGMGGYTF,TGTGCCAGCAGCCCCATCAGGGGTATGGGTGGCTACACCTTC
once,TRBV2,NA,TRBJ2-3,CASSELRADTQYF,TGTGCCAGCAGTGAACTGCGGGCAGATACGCAGTATTTT
NA,TRBV19,TRBD1,TRBJ1-4,CASSISGTGGRKLFF,TGTGCCAGTAGTATATCCGGGACAGGGGGCCGAAAACTGTTTTTT
NA,TRBV29-1,TRBD2,TRBJ2-7,CSVELGLAGGLSYEQYF,TGCAGCGTTGAGTTGGGTCTAGCGGGAGGGCTCTCCTACGAGCAGTACTTC
few,TRBV7-2,NA,TRBJ2-3,CASSLTDTQYF,TGTGCCAGCAGCCTGACAGATACGCAGTATTTT
NA,TRBV11-2,NA,TRBJ1-3,CASSLRGAGNTIYF,TGTGCCAGCAGCTTACGGGGAGCTGGAAACACCATATATTTT
few,TRBV29-1,NA,TRBJ1-2,CSVSTTGYTF,TGCAGCGTTTCTACGACAGGCTACACCTTC
NA,TRBV11-1,NA,TRBJ2-5,CASSPMRTATQYF,TGTGCCAGCAGTCCGATGCGGACGGCGACCCAGTACTTC
NA,TRBV11-2,TRBD1,TRBJ1-2,CASSFTGGDVSGYTF,TGTGCCAGCAGCTTCACAGGGGGCGACGTCAGTGGCTACACCTTC
NA,TRBV11-2,NA,TRBJ1-4,CASRPRAATNEKLFF,TGTGCCAGCAGACCACGCGCGGCAACTAATGAAAAACTGTTTTTT
few,TRBV3-1/TRBV3-2,NA,TRBJ2-2,CASSGLSNTGELFF,TGTGCCAGCAGCGGACTTTCGAACACCGGGGAGCTGTTTTTT
NA,TRBV18,TRBD1,TRBJ1-5,CASSLRDRGNQPQHF,TGTGCCAGCTCACTACGGGACAGGGGGAATCAGCCCCAGCATTTT
few,TRBV5-1,TRBD2,TRBJ2-1,CASSLATSGGASDEQFF,TGCGCCAGCAGCTTGGCAACTAGCGGGGGGGCCTCAGATGAGCAGTTCTTC
NA,TRBV7-2,TRBD1,TRBJ2-5,CASSLVGTGALKETQYF,TGTGCCAGCAGCTTAGTTGGGACAGGGGCCCTTAAAGAGACCCAGTACTTC
NA,TRBV11-2,TRBD2,TRBJ2-7,CASSLARTSGRVGYEQYF,TGTGCCAGCAGCTTAGCAAGGACTAGCGGGAGGGTTGGGTACGAGCAGTACTTC
NA,TRBV4-3,NA,TRBJ2-3,CASSQEGRSTVDTQYF,TGCGCCAGCAGCCAAGAAGGACGGAGTACCGTCGATACGCAGTATTTT
NA,TRBV6-2/TRBV6-3,TRBD1,TRBJ1-5,CASSQLRDRVVIATQHF,TGTGCCAGCAGCCAACTCCGGGACAGGGTGGTAATAGCGACCCAGCATTTT
once,TRBV7-2,NA,TRBJ2-1,CASSLGGVGVNEQFF,TGTGCCAGCAGCTTAGGCGGGGTCGGGGTCAATGAGCAGTTCTTC
NA,TRBV7-2,NA,TRBJ2-5,CASSLVASQETQYF,TGTGCCAGCAGCTTAGTGGCTAGCCAAGAGACCCAGTACTTC
NA,TRBV5-1,NA,TRBJ2-7,CASSLSPGQSAYEQYF,TGCGCCAGCAGCTTGTCCCCCGGACAGTCAGCCTACGAGCAGTACTTC
NA,TRBV9,NA,TRBJ2-3,CASSPRGAWGDTQYF,TGTGCCAGCAGCCCCCGGGGGGCGTGGGGAGATACGCAGTATTTT
NA,TRBV5-8,TRBD2,TRBJ2-3,CASSPFLAGLDTQYF,TGTGCCAGCAGCCCATTCCTAGCGGGGCTGGATACGCAGTATTTT
NA,TRBV4-1,NA,TRBJ2-5,CASSPGRQETQYF,TGCGCCAGCAGCCCCGGGAGACAAGAGACCCAGTACTTC
NA,TRBV29-1,NA,TRBJ2-7,CSVELNSYEQYF,TGCAGCGTTGAGCTTAACTCCTACGAGCAGTACTTC
NA,TRBV6-5,NA,TRBJ1-4,CASRRDGNEKLFF,TGTGCCAGCAGGAGGGACGGTAATGAAAAACTGTTTTTT
NA,TRBV6-5,TRBD1,TRBJ1-2,CASTLGQASNYGYTF,TGTGCCAGCACCCTCGGACAGGCGTCTAACTATGGCTACACCTTC